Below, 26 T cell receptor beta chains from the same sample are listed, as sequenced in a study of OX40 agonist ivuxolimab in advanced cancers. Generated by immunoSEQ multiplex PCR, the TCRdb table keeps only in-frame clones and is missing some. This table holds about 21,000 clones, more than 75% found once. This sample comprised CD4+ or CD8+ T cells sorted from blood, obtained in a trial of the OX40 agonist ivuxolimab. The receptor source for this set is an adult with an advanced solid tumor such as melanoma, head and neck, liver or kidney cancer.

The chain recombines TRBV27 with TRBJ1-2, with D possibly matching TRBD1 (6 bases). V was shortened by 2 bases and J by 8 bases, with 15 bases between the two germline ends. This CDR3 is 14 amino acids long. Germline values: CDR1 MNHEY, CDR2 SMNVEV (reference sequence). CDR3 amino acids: CASSLGPGAGGYTF. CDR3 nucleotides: TGTGCCAGCAGTTTAGGCCCGGGGGCAGGGGGCTACACCTTC.

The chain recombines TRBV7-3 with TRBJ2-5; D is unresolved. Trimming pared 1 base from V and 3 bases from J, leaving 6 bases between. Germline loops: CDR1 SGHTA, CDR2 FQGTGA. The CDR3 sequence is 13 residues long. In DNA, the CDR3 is TGTGCCAGCAGCTTAAGGCTGGAAGAGACCCAGTACTTC. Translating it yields CASSLRLEETQYF.

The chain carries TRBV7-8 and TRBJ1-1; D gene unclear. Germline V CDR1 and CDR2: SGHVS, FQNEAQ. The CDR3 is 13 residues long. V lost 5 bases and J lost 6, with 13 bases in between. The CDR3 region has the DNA TGTGCCAGCAGCGACCGCCCCGGAGCTGAAGCTTTCTTT. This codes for CASSDRPGAEAFF.

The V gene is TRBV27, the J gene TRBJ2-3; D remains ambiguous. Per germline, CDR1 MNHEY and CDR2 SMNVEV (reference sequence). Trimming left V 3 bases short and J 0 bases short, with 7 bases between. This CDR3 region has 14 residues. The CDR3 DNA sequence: TGTGCCAGCAGTTTGGCAGAAAGCACAGATACGCAGTATTTT. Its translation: CASSLAESTDTQYF.

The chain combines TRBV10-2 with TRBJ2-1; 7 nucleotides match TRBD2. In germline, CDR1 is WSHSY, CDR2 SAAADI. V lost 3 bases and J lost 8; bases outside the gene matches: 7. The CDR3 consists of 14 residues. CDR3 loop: CASSDGGVPYEQFF. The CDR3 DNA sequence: TGCGCCAGCAGTGATGGGGGGGTACCCTATGAGCAGTTCTTC.

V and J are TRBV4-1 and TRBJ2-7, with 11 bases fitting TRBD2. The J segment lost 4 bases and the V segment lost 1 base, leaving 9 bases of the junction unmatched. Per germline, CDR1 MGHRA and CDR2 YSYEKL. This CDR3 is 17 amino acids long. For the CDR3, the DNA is TGCGCCAGCAGCCAAGCTGCTTTTAGCGGGGGGGCGTACGAGCAGTACTTC. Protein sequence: CASSQAAFSGGAYEQYF.

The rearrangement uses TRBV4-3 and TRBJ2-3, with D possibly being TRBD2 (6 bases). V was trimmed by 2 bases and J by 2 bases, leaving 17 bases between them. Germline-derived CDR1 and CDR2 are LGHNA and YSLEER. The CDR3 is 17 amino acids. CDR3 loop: CASSQRVGGLPTDTQYF. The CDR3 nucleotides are TGCGCCAGCAGCCAAAGGGTCGGGGGACTCCCCACAGATACGCAGTATTTT.

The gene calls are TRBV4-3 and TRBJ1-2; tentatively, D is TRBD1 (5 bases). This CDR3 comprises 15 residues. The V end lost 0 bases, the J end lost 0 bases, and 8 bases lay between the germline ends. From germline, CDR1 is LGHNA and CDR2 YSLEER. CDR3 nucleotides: TGCGCCAGCAGCCAAGACTGGGGGGCTAACTATGGCTACACCTTC. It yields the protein CASSQDWGANYGYTF.

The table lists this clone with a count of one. This CDR3 is CASSNTSGGAYEQYF. The CDR3 bases are TGTGCCAGCAGCAACACTAGCGGGGGGGCCTACGAGCAGTACTTC. The rearrangement links TRBV7-9 to TRBJ2-7, with 13 bases aligning to TRBD2. After removal of 5 bases from V and 2 bases from J, the junction contained 3 bases not matched to a gene. CDR3 length: 15 amino acids. Germline V CDR1 and CDR2: SEHNR, FQNEAQ (reference sequence).

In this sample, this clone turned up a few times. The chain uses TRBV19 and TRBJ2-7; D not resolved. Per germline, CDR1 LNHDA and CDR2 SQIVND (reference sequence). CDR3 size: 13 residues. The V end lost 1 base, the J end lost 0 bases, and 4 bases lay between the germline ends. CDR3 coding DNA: TGTGCCAGTAGTATAGGGCCCTCCTACGAGCAGTACTTC. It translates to CASSIGPSYEQYF.

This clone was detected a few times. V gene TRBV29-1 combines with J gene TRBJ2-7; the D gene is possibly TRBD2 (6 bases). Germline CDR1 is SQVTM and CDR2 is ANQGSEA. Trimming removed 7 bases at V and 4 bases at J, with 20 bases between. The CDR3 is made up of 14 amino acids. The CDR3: CSAQDAGSPYEQYF. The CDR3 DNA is TGCAGCGCTCAGGACGCCGGGAGCCCTTACGAGCAGTACTTC.

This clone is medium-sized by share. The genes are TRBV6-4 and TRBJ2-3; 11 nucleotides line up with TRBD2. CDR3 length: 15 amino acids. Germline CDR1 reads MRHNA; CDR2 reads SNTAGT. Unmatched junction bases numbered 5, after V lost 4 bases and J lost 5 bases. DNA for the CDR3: TGTGCCAGCAGTGCCCTAGCGGGGGGCGGAGATACGCAGTATTTT. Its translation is CASSALAGGGDTQYF.

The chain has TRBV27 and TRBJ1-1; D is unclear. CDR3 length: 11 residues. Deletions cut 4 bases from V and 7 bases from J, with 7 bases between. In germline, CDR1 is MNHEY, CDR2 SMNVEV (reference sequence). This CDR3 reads CASSSSVEAFF. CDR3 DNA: TGTGCCAGCAGTTCTTCCGTTGAAGCTTTCTTT.

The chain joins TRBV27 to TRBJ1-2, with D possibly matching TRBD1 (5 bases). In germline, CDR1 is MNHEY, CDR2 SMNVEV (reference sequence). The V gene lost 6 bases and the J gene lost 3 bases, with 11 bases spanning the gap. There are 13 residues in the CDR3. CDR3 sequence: CASSQGGDYGYTF. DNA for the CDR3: TGTGCCAGCAGCCAGGGAGGCGACTATGGCTACACCTTC.

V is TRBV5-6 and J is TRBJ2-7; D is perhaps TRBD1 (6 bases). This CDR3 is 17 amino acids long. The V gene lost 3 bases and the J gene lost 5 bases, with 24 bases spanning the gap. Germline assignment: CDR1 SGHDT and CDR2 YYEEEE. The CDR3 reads CASSSRSGQGIRNEQYF. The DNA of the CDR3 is TGTGCCAGCAGCTCTCGCTCGGGGCAGGGGATACGGAACGAGCAGTACTTC.

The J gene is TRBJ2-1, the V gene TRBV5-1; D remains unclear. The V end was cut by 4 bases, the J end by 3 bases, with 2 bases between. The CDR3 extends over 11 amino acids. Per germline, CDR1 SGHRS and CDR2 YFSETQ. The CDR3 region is CASSLYNEQFF. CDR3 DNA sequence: TGCGCCAGCAGCCTCTACAATGAGCAGTTCTTC.

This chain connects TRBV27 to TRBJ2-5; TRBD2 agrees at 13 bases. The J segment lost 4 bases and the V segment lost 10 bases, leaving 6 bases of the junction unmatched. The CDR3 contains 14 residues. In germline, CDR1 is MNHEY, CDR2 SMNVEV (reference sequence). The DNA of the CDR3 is TGTGCCACCAGACTAGCGGGGGGACGAGAGACCCAGTACTTC. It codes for CATRLAGGRETQYF.

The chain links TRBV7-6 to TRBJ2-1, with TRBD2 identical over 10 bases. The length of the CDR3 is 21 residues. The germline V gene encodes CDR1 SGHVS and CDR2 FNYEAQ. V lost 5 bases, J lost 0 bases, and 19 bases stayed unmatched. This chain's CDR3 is CASSRPRTSGLTLSSYNEQFF. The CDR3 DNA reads TGTGCCAGCAGCCGCCCCCGGACTAGCGGACTAACCCTCAGCTCCTACAATGAGCAGTTCTTC.

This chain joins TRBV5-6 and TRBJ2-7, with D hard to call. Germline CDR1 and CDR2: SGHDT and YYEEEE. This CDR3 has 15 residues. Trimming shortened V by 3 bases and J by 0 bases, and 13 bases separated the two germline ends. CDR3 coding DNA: TGTGCCAGCAGCTATTTTTTTCGGAGCTCCTACGAGCAGTACTTC. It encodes CASSYFFRSSYEQYF.

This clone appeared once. This chain's CDR3 is CASSQGTGRPYEQYF. The CDR3 DNA is TGCGCCAGCAGCCAAGGAACAGGACGGCCCTACGAGCAGTACTTC. This sequence joins TRBV4-1 and TRBJ2-7, with a possible D match to TRBD1 (5 bases). The germline V gene has CDR1 MGHRA and CDR2 YSYEKL. V lost 1 base, J lost 2 bases, and 12 bases lay in between. The CDR3 extends over 15 amino acids.

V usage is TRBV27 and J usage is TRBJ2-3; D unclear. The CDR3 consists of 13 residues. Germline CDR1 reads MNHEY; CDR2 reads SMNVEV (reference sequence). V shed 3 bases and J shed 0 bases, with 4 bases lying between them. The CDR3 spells CASSLRSTDTQYF. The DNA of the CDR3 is TGTGCCAGCAGTTTGAGGAGCACAGATACGCAGTATTTT.

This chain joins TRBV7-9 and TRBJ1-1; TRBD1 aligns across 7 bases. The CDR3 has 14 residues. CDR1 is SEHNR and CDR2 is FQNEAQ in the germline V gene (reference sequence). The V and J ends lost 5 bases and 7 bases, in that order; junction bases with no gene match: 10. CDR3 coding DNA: TGTGCCAGCAGCCCTATGACAGGGTTGGATGAAGCTTTCTTT. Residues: CASSPMTGLDEAFF.

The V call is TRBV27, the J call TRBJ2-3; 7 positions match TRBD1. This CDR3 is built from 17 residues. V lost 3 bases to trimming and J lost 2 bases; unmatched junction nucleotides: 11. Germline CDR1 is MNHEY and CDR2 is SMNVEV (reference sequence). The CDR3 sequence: CASSFLPGTANTDTQYF. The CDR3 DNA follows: TGTGCCAGCAGTTTCTTGCCCGGGACAGCGAACACAGATACGCAGTATTTT.

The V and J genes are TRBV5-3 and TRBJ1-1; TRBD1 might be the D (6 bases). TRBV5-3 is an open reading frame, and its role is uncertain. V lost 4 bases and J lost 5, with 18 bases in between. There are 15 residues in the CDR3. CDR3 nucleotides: TGTGCCAGAAGCAGCAGGGGAATTAAAGCTACTGAAGCTTTCTTT. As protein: CARSSRGIKATEAFF.

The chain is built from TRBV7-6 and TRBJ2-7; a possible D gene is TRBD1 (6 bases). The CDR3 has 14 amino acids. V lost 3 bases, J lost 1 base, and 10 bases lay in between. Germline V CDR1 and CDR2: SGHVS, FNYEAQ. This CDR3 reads CASSLGAESYEQYF. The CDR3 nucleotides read TGTGCCAGCAGCTTGGGGGCAGAGTCCTACGAGCAGTACTTC.

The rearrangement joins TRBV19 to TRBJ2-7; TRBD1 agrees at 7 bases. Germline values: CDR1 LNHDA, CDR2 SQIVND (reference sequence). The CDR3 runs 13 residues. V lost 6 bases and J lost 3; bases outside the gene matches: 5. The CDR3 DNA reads TGTGCCAGTAGCGGGACAGAAAACTACGAGCAGTACTTC. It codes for CASSGTENYEQYF.